This note documents a single T cell receptor (beta chain) sequence. This entry belongs to a study of graft-versus-host responses after intestinal transplantation. Profiling relied on immunoSEQ multiplex PCR, and the TCRdb table lists in-frame clones only, not all of them. The table shows roughly 10,000 clones, with about 33% occurring only once. CDR3 size: 16 residues. From germline, CDR1 is LGHNA and CDR2 YSLEER. Trimming shortened V by 1 base and J by 6 bases, and 18 bases separated the two germline ends. Sequencing was performed on alloreactive CD4+ T cells from a mixed lymphocyte reaction culture, taken before transplantation. Subset of the sample: CFSE-low proliferating T cells sorted from roughly six-day pre-transplant mixed lymphocyte reaction (GvH or HvG direction). The receptor's source is a human patient who was an organ donor for intestinal transplantation. This sequence joins TRBV4-3 and TRBJ1-1; D might be TRBD1 (6 bases). The CDR3 loop reads CASSQGWGGDQAEAFF. CDR3 DNA sequence: TGCGCCAGCAGCCAAGGGTGGGGGGGCGATCAGGCTGAAGCTTTCTTT.